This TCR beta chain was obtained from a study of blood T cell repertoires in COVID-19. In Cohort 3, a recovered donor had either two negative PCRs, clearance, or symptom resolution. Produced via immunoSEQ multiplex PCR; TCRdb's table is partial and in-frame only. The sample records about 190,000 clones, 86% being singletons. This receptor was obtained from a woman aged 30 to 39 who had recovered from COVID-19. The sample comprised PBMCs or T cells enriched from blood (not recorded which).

CDR3 protein: CASSSLAGGRGNIQYF. CDR3 nucleotide sequence: TGCGCCAGCAGCTCGTTAGCGGGAGGGAGAGGAAACATTCAGTACTTC. The V call is TRBV5-1, the J call TRBJ2-4; TRBD2 matches 11 bases. The CDR3 is 16 residues long. CDR1 is SGHRS and CDR2 is YFSETQ in the germline V gene. The junction had 8 bases not matched to a gene; V was cut back by 3 bases and J by 6 bases.